This TCR beta chain is drawn from a study of T-cell reconstitution after alpha-beta-depleted transplantation in children. The study's findings and limits: Where alpha-beta T cells came from about two months after transplant was reportedly several hundred expanded graft clones. From newly produced T cells came most of the T-cell counts and diversity one year after transplant. Several patients had high TCRbeta diversity at day 60; it came from surviving recipient T cells and thymic progenitors.

With regard to this clonotype: The antigen is not known.

This CDR3 has 13 residues. Germline-derived CDR1 and CDR2 are WSHSY and SAAADI. The germline V and J ends were trimmed by 6 bases and 2 bases, with 10 bases remaining between them. Unique molecular identifiers were used in preparing the TCRbeta library. MiXCR, run by TCRdb on the PCR reads, gives a single entry per CDR3 protein. The sample yields roughly 310,000 distinct CDR3 sequences, around 25% seen once. The TCR comes from a male patient younger than 18 who had a stem cell transplant for acute lymphoblastic leukemia, so the T cells may come from the graft donor. Here the sequenced sample was PBMCs, mostly from graft donor cells, taken 180 days after TCRalphabeta/CD19-depleted stem cell transplant. The gene calls are TRBV10-2 and TRBJ2-5; D possibly corresponds to TRBD1 (6 bases). CDR3 coding DNA: TGCGCCAGCAGAAGCGGACAGCAAGAGACCCAGTACTTC. Translated: CASRSGQQETQYF.